This TCR beta chain stems from a study of regulatory T cells in long-lasting Graves disease. Overall study results and limits: Among samples with persistent disease, TRBV28, TRBJ1-2 and TRBJ2-5 were favored.

This clonotype has only a few counts. What it recognizes is unknown. Documented time point: newly diagnosed GD, antithyroid drugs for less than 3 months. After RNA was extracted from PBMCs, the TCR library was made from it. CDR3 size: 13 residues. From germline, CDR1 is KGHSH and CDR2 LQKENI. V dropped 2 bases and J dropped 10 bases, with 9 bases sitting between them. Investigators prepared the TCR beta libraries by applying iRepertoire HTBI primers and Arm-PCR of CDR3 regions. One entry per CDR3 protein, called by TCRdb with MiXCR from the multiplex PCR reads. Altogether about 440,000 distinct CDR3 sequences are present, less than 20% being singletons, with the ten largest covering about 10%. The data were also submitted as part of a second study, on T cells in Graves' hyperthyroidism and ophthalmopathy. From that second work: Uncontrolled infection, other autoimmune disease, pregnancy and lactation each barred patients from inclusion.

This receptor was obtained from a woman aged 30 to 39 with Graves disease. The sequencing used peripheral blood mononuclear cells (PBMCs), collected at new diagnosis, from a patient treated with antithyroid drugs. The chain uses TRBV18 and TRBJ1-6, with D possibly being TRBD1 (5 bases). The CDR3: CASSPGRDSPLHF. In DNA, the CDR3 is TGTGCCAGCTCACCAGGGCGGGACTCACCCCTCCACTTT. The whole variable domain, remainder taken from reference TRBV18 and TRBJ1-6, is NAGVMQNPRHLVRRRGQEARLRCSPMKGHSHVYWYRQLPEEGLKFMVYLQKENIIDESGMPKERFSAEFPKEGPSILRIQQVVRGDSAAYFCASSPGRDSPLHFGNGTRLTVT.